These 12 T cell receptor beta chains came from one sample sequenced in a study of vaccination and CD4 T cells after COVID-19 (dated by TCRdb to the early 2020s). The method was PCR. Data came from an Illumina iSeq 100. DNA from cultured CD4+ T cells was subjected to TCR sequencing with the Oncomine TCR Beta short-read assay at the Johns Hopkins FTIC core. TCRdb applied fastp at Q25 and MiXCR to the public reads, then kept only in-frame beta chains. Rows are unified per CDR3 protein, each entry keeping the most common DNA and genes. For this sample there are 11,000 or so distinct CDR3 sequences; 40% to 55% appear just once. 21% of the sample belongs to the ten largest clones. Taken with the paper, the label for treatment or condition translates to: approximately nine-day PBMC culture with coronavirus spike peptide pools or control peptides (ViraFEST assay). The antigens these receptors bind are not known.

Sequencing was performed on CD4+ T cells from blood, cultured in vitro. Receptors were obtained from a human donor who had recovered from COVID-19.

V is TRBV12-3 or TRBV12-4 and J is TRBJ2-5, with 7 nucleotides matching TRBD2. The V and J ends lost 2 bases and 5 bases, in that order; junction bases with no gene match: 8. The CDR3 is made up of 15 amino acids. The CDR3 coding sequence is TGTGCCAGCAGTTTACTCGGCGGGAGTTATGAGACCCAGTACTTC. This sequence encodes CASSLLGGSYETQYF.

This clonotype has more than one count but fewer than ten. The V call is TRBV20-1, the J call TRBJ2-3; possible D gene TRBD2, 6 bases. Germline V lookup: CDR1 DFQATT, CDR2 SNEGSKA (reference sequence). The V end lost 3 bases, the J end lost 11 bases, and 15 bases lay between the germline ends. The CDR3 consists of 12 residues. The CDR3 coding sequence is TGCAGTGCTAGGCCTAGGGAGGTGGGGCAGTATTTT. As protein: CSARPREVGQYF.

The CDR3 nucleotides are TGCGCCACCAAGGTGGCCCCGGGACAGCGGACCGGGGAGCTGTTTTTT. It yields the protein CATKVAPGQRTGELFF. The V gene is TRBV5-1, the J gene TRBJ2-2; 7 bases are a match to TRBD1. The V segment lost 9 bases and the J segment 5 bases; nucleotides outside the gene matches: 16. This CDR3 region has 16 residues. Germline values: CDR1 SGHRS, CDR2 YFSETQ.

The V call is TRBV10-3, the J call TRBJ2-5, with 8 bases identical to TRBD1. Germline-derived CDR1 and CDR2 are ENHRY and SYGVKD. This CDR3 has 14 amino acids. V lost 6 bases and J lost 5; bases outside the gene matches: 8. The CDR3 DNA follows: TGTGCCATCAGGTCGCAGGGGGCCTGGGAGACCCAGTACTTC. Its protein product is CAIRSQGAWETQYF.

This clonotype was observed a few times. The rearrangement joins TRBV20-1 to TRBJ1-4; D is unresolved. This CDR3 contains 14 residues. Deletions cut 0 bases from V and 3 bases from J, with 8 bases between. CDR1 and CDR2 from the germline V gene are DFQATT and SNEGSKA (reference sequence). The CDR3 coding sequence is TGCAGTGCTAGAGACCCACGGGCTAATGAAAAACTGTTTTTT. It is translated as CSARDPRANEKLFF.

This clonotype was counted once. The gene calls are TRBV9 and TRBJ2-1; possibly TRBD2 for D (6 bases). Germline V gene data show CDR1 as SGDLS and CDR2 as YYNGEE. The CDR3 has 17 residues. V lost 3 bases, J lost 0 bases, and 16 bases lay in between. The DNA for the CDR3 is TGTGCCAGCAGCGGTCGCTCCGGGGGAAGCTCCTACAATGAGCAGTTCTTC. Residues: CASSGRSGGSSYNEQFF.

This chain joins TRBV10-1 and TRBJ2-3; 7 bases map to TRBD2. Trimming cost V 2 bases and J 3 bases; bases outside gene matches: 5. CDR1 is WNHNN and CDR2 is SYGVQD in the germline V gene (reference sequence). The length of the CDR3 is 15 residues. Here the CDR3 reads CASSEGTTLTDTQYF. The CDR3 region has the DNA TGCGCCAGCAGTGAGGGGACTACCTTGACAGATACGCAGTATTTT.

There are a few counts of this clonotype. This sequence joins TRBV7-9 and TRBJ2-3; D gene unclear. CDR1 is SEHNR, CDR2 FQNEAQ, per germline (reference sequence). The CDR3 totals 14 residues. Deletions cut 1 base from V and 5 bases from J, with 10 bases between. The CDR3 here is CASSLDGIVDTQYF. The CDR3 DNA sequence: TGTGCCAGCAGCTTAGATGGTATCGTAGATACGCAGTATTTT. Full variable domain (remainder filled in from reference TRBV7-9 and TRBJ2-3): DTGVSQNPRHKITKRGQNVTFRCDPISEHNRLYWYRQTLGQGPEFLTYFQNEAQLEKSRLLSDRFSAERPKGSFSTLEIQRTEQGDSAMYLCASSLDGIVDTQYFGPGTRLTVL.

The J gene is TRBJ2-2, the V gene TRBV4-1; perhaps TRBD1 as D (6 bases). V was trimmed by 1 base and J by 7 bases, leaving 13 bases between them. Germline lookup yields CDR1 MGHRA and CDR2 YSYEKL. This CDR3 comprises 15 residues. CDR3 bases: TGCGCCAGCAGCCAAGGCGCGCCAGGGGTCGGGGAGCTGTTTTTT. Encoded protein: CASSQGAPGVGELFF.

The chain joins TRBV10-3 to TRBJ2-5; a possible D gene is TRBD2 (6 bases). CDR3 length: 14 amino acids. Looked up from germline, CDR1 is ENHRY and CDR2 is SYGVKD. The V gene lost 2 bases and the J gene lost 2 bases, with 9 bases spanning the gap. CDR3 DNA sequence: TGTGCCATCAGTGAGACGGCGGGGCAAGAGACCCAGTACTTC. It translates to CAISETAGQETQYF.

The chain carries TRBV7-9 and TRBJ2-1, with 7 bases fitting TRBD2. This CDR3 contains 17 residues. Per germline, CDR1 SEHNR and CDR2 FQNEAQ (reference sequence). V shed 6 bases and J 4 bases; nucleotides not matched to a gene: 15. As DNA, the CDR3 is TGTGCCAGCAGGTCCAGCCCCGGGAGGACCTTATACAATGAGCAGTTCTTC. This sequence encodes CASRSSPGRTLYNEQFF.

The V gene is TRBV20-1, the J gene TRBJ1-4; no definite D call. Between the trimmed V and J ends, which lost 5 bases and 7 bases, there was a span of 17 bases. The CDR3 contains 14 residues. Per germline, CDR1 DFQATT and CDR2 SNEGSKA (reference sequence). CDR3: CSARPRTEGEKLFF. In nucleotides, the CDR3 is TGCAGTGCTCGACCGCGGACGGAGGGTGAAAAACTGTTTTTT.